These 16 T cell receptor beta chains were sequenced from one sample in a study of blood T cell repertoires in COVID-19. TCRdb keeps only in-frame clones here, not all; method: immunoSEQ multiplex PCR. The sample carries over 350,000 clones, approximately 90% recorded once. Specimen: PBMCs or T cells enriched from blood (not recorded which). The source is a woman in her forties who had been exposed to COVID-19.

The V and J genes are TRBV19 and TRBJ1-3; weak D call: TRBD1 (6 bases). With 0 bases removed from V and 1 base from J, the gap between germline ends came to 10 bases. The CDR3 is made up of 16 amino acids. CDR1 and CDR2 from the germline V gene are LNHDA and SQIVND (reference sequence). In DNA, the CDR3 is TGTGCCAGTAGTATAGACCTTGACAGGTCTGGAAACACCATATATTTT. Encoded protein: CASSIDLDRSGNTIYF.

Remarks on this clone: Relative to the germline gene, one junction end is altered; a read error may explain this. The chain recombines TRBV6-1 with TRBJ1-2; D unclear. The CDR3 has 11 residues. CDR1 is MNHNS, CDR2 SASEGT, per germline. CDR3 coding DNA: TGTGCCAGCAGTGAGGGAGGTTGGTGGGCCTTC. This sequence encodes CASSEGGWWAF.

CDR3 in amino acids: CASSRDSFLMNTEAFF. CDR3 coding DNA: TGTGCCAGCAGCCGGGACTCCTTCCTCATGAACACTGAAGCTTTCTTT. The rearrangement uses TRBV7-2 and TRBJ1-1, with D perhaps TRBD1 (5 bases). V was trimmed by 5 bases and J by 0 bases, leaving 16 bases between them. Looked up from germline, CDR1 is SGHTA and CDR2 is FQGNSA. This CDR3 has 16 residues.

The V call is TRBV18, the J call TRBJ2-7; tentative D call: TRBD1 (6 bases). CDR1 KGHSH and CDR2 LQKENI come from the germline V gene. The CDR3 totals 14 residues. Deletions cut 6 bases from V and 3 bases from J, with 15 bases between. The chain's CDR3 is CASSSQDSFYEQYF. The DNA for the CDR3 is TGTGCCAGCTCTTCCCAGGACAGCTTCTACGAGCAGTACTTC.

The chain is built from TRBV7-2 and TRBJ2-4; no reliable D call. The CDR3 sequence is 15 residues long. From germline, CDR1 is SGHTA and CDR2 FQGNSA. V was cut by 3 bases and J by 0 bases, with 9 bases left in between. The CDR3 here is CASSFSFLAKNIQYF. In DNA, the CDR3 is TGTGCCAGCAGCTTTTCTTTTCTAGCCAAAAACATTCAGTACTTC.

This chain uses TRBV9 with TRBJ1-2; weak D call: TRBD1 (6 bases). The CDR3 length is 17 residues. Trimming cost V 0 bases and J 4 bases, with 19 bases left between them. CDR1 is SGDLS and CDR2 is YYNGEE in the germline V gene. In DNA, the CDR3 is TGTGCCAGCAGCGTAGCTACTGAACCAACAGGGAGCTATGGCTACACCTTC. Translated: CASSVATEPTGSYGYTF.

V usage is TRBV6-6 and J usage is TRBJ2-1; TRBD2 aligns across 9 bases. The ends lost 5 bases at V and 5 bases at J; junction bases unmatched: 10. This CDR3 has 16 residues. CDR1 MNHNY and CDR2 SVGAGI come from the germline V gene (reference sequence). The CDR3 is CASSTLRTSANNEQFF. The CDR3 DNA sequence: TGTGCCAGCAGTACCCTACGGACTAGCGCAAACAATGAGCAGTTCTTC.

This chain uses TRBV19 with TRBJ2-1, with 7 bases lining up with TRBD1. Trimming cost V 7 bases and J 4 bases; bases outside gene matches: 13. This CDR3 comprises 16 residues. CDR1 and CDR2 (germline): LNHDA, SQIVND (reference sequence). This CDR3 reads CASTPRGQSLYNEQFF. The CDR3 DNA is TGTGCCAGTACCCCACGGGGACAGAGCCTGTACAATGAGCAGTTCTTC.

The rearrangement uses TRBV7-9 and TRBJ2-3, with 10 bases aligning to TRBD2. In germline, CDR1 is SEHNR, CDR2 FQNEAQ (reference sequence). This CDR3 spans 15 amino acids. V was clipped by 6 bases and J by 0 bases; unmatched bases: 3. The CDR3 here is CASSLAGVSTDTQYF. Here the CDR3 DNA reads TGTGCCAGCAGTCTAGCGGGGGTCAGCACAGATACGCAGTATTTT. The full variable domain, completed using reference TRBV7-9 and TRBJ2-3, is DTGVSQNPRHKITKRGQNVTFRCDPISEHNRLYWYRQTLGQGPEFLTYFQNEAQLEKSRLLSDRFSAERPKGSFSTLEIQRTEQGDSAMYLCASSLAGVSTDTQYFGPGTRLTVL.

The chain has TRBV23-1 and TRBJ2-5; D not resolved. TRBV23-1 is an open reading frame, and its role is uncertain. There are 13 residues in the CDR3. Trimming took off 8 bases at V and 0 bases at J, with 10 bases between the two ends. CDR3 sequence: CASSGRYQETQYF. CDR3 nucleotides: TGCGCCAGCTCAGGCCGCTACCAAGAGACCCAGTACTTC.

V is TRBV19 and J is TRBJ1-1, with D maybe TRBD1 (5 bases). CDR1 is LNHDA and CDR2 is SQIVND in the germline V gene (reference sequence). The CDR3 consists of 13 residues. Trimming cost V 3 bases and J 6 bases, with 11 bases left between them. The CDR3 spells CASSIPQGAEAFF. Here the CDR3 DNA reads TGTGCCAGTAGTATTCCCCAGGGCGCTGAAGCTTTCTTT.

The chain recombines TRBV5-1 with TRBJ1-4, with D unclear. CDR1 and CDR2 (germline): SGHRS, YFSETQ. Trimming took off 4 bases at V and 8 bases at J, with 21 bases between the two ends. This CDR3 contains 16 residues. As DNA, the CDR3 is TGCGCCAGCAGCCGAGCCCTCACGACTCCCCTAGAAAAACTGTTTTTT. Encoded protein: CASSRALTTPLEKLFF.

This chain uses TRBV11-2 with TRBJ1-4, with 7 bases identical to TRBD1. From germline, CDR1 is SGHAT and CDR2 FQNNGV. Unmatched junction bases numbered 15, after V lost 3 bases and J lost 5 bases. This CDR3 has 18 residues. Here the CDR3 reads CASSFPIGEDRRNEKLFF. The CDR3 DNA reads as TGTGCCAGCAGCTTCCCGATTGGGGAGGACAGGCGGAATGAAAAACTGTTTTTT.

The chain uses TRBV27 and TRBJ2-1; a weak D match, TRBD2 (5 bases). Deletions cut 4 bases from V and 0 bases from J, with 7 bases between. Germline assignment: CDR1 MNHEY and CDR2 SMNVEV (reference sequence). This CDR3 is 14 amino acids long. CDR3 nucleotides: TGTGCCAGCAGTTCCGGGAACTCCTACAATGAGCAGTTCTTC. This translates into CASSSGNSYNEQFF.

This clone is a singleton in its sample. The rearrangement joins TRBV5-1 to TRBJ1-1; D may be TRBD1 (6 bases). Germline lookup yields CDR1 SGHRS and CDR2 YFSETQ. Trimming stripped 7 bases from V and 8 bases from J, with 21 bases between. The CDR3 length is 14 residues. CDR3 DNA: TGCGCCAGCGCTGGGGGCAGGGGCCCTAACGAAGCTTTCTTT. As protein: CASAGGRGPNEAFF.

J is TRBJ2-2 and V is TRBV5-1; TRBD2 matches 7 bases. Germline CDR1 and CDR2: SGHRS and YFSETQ. Germline trimming cut 1 base from V and 5 bases from J; bases unmatched to any gene: 8. The CDR3 has 16 amino acids. Here the CDR3 reads CASSLLRERDTGELFF. CDR3 in DNA: TGCGCCAGCAGCTTGTTGCGGGAGAGGGATACCGGGGAGCTGTTTTTT.